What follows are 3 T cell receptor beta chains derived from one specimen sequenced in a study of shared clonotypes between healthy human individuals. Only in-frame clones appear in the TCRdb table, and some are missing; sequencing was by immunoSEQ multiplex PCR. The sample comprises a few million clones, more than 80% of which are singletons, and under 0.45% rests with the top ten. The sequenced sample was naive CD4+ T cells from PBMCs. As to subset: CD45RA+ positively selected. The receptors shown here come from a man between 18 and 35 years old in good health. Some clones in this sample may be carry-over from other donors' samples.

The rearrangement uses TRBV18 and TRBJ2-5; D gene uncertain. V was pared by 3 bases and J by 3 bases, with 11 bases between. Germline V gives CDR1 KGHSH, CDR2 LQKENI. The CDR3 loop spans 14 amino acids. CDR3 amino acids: CASSPALLEETQYF. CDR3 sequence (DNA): TGTGCCAGCTCACCGGCTCTTTTAGAAGAGACCCAGTACTTC.

CDR3 nucleotides: TGTGCCTGGAAGTCTATTGGGCAGGGGGCTGGAGATACGCAGTATTTT. This sequence encodes CAWKSIGQGAGDTQYF. The genes are TRBV30 and TRBJ2-3; 8 bases match TRBD1. V trimming: 4 bases; J trimming: 5 bases; junction bases outside the gene matches: 14. The CDR3 sequence is 16 residues long. The V gene's germline CDR1 is GTSNPN and CDR2 SVGIG (reference sequence).

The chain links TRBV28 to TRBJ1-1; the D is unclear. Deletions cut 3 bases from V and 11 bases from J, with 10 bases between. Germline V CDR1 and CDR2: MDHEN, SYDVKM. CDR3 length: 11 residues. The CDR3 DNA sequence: TGTGCCAGCAGTTTTCAGTTGGGCGCTTTCTTT. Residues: CASSFQLGAFF.